What follows are 14 T cell receptor beta chains derived from one specimen sequenced in a study of T cells after posttransplantation cyclophosphamide. This table comes from immunoSEQ multiplex PCR, and its TCRdb copy is limited to in-frame clones, with some not included. The data show 32,000 or so clones, about 90% seen once. Material: PBMCs. The receptor set was obtained from a woman between 40 and 50 years old with a blood cancer, CMV-positive, and with a related stem cell donor.

The chain carries TRBV6-4 and TRBJ2-1, with 9 bases fitting TRBD2. The V gene end was trimmed by 0 bases and the J gene end by 5 bases; junction bases not matched to a gene: 5. Germline values: CDR1 MRHNA, CDR2 SNTAGT. The CDR3 is made up of 16 amino acids. The CDR3 DNA reads as TGTGCCAGCAGTGACTCAGGGACTAGCTCAAACAATGAGCAGTTCTTC. It encodes CASSDSGTSSNNEQFF.

The chain links TRBV11-2 to TRBJ1-6; tentatively, D is TRBD1 (6 bases). The CDR3 spans 15 residues. Trimming removed 2 bases at V and 4 bases at J, with 9 bases between. Germline V gene sequence: CDR1 SGHAT, CDR2 FQNNGV. CDR3 DNA sequence: TGTGCCAGCAGCTTACAGGGACAATATAATTCACCCCTCCACTTT. Amino acid sequence: CASSLQGQYNSPLHF. The complete variable domain, with remaining parts taken from reference TRBV11-2 and TRBJ1-6, reads EAGVAQSPRYKIIEKRQSVAFWCNPISGHATLYWYQQILGQGPKLLIQFQNNGVVDDSQLPKDRFSAERLKGVDSTLKIQPAKLEDSAVYLCASSLQGQYNSPLHFGNGTRLTVT.

In its sample, this clone was seen once. This rearrangement joins TRBV28 to TRBJ2-1; 7 nucleotides agree with TRBD2. Per germline, CDR1 MDHEN and CDR2 SYDVKM. This CDR3 is built from 14 residues. V shed 8 bases and J 1 base; nucleotides not matched to a gene: 5. In DNA form, the CDR3 reads TGTGCCAGCGGGCCTAGCGGATCCTACAATGAGCAGTTCTTC. As protein: CASGPSGSYNEQFF.

V gene TRBV7-8 combines with J gene TRBJ1-3; weak D call: TRBD1 (5 bases). V lost 2 bases to trimming and J lost 2 bases, with 7 bases between them. This CDR3 spans 14 amino acids. Germline CDR1 and CDR2: SGHVS and FQNEAQ. CDR3 in amino acids: CASSLTGAGNTIYF. DNA of the CDR3: TGTGCCAGCAGCTTAACGGGGGCTGGAAACACCATATATTTT.

This rearrangement joins TRBV7-2 to TRBJ2-3; tentatively, D is TRBD1 (5 bases). In germline, CDR1 is SGHTA, CDR2 FQGNSA. The CDR3 extends over 13 amino acids. V gave up 5 bases and J gave up 5 bases, with 11 bases separating them. CDR3 coding DNA: TGTGCCAGCAGCCGATACCAGGGAGATACGCAGTATTTT. It specifies CASSRYQGDTQYF.

V and J are TRBV4-2 and TRBJ1-4; D is undetermined. Germline CDR1 LGHNA, CDR2 YNFKEQ. The V end was cut by 1 base, the J end by 4 bases, with 10 bases between. CDR3 length: 15 amino acids. This chain's CDR3 is CASSQAARVNEKLFF. The CDR3 region has the DNA TGTGCCAGCAGCCAAGCTGCCCGGGTTAATGAAAAACTGTTTTTT.

The rearrangement joins TRBV9 to TRBJ2-1; D unresolved. V was cut by 0 bases and J by 11 bases, with 9 bases left in between. This CDR3 is built from 12 residues. The germline CDR1 and CDR2 sequences are SGDLS and YYNGEE. The CDR3 bases are TGTGCCAGCAGCGTAGGCGGTGGCAAGCAGTTCTTC. Translation gives CASSVGGGKQFF.

This chain joins TRBV4-3 and TRBJ1-4; D call uncertain. Trimming pared 4 bases from V and 8 bases from J, leaving 14 bases between. Per the germline V gene, CDR1 is LGHNA and CDR2 is YSLEER. The CDR3 is made up of 14 amino acids. This CDR3 is CASSPSGFVEKLFF. The CDR3 DNA reads TGCGCCAGCAGCCCATCGGGGTTTGTCGAAAAACTGTTTTTT.

The chain is built from TRBV7-3 and TRBJ1-1; D gene uncertain. The CDR3 runs 14 residues. CDR1 is SGHTA and CDR2 is FQGTGA in the germline V gene. V gave up 5 bases and J gave up 7 bases, with 17 bases separating them. CDR3 coding DNA: TGTGCCAGCAGCCCAAACGGGATACGGGGTGAAGCTTTCTTT. Translating it yields CASSPNGIRGEAFF.

The chain employs TRBV7-9 and TRBJ2-7; 7 positions agree with TRBD1. Germline CDR1 SEHNR, CDR2 FQNEAQ (reference sequence). V lost 6 bases to trimming and J lost 7 bases; unmatched junction nucleotides: 6. The CDR3 has 12 amino acids. The CDR3 loop is CASSSSGGEQYF. CDR3 sequence (DNA): TGTGCCAGCAGTAGTTCAGGGGGTGAGCAGTACTTC.

This clone has a single count. The chain combines TRBV2 with TRBJ2-4; unclear D gene. This CDR3 contains 13 residues. The V gene's germline CDR1 is SNHLY and CDR2 FYNNEI. The V gene lost 3 bases and the J gene lost 8 bases, with 11 bases spanning the gap. The CDR3: CASSDNRQDIQYF. CDR3 DNA sequence: TGTGCCAGCAGTGATAATAGGCAGGACATTCAGTACTTC.

The V gene is TRBV5-4, the J gene TRBJ1-1; 7 nucleotides line up with TRBD1. This CDR3 contains 15 residues. Germline V gene sequence: CDR1 SGHNT, CDR2 YYREEE (reference sequence). The trim removed 5 bases at V and 4 bases at J, leaving 11 bases unmatched. The CDR3 reads CASSTDREKITEAFF. DNA for the CDR3: TGTGCCAGCAGTACCGACAGGGAGAAAATCACTGAAGCTTTCTTT.

This rearrangement joins TRBV19 to TRBJ1-2; D unresolved. Trimming took off 10 bases at V and 3 bases at J, with 12 bases between the two ends. CDR1 and CDR2 (germline): LNHDA, SQIVND (reference sequence). The CDR3 consists of 12 residues. The DNA for the CDR3 is TGTGCCACTACGACATCCGACTATGGCTACACCTTC. Its protein is CATTTSDYGYTF.

The chain is built from TRBV5-4 and TRBJ2-5, with 11 bases matching TRBD2. CDR1 and CDR2 (germline): SGHNT, YYREEE (reference sequence). J lost 0 bases, V lost 0 bases, and 10 bases had no gene match. The CDR3 loop spans 19 amino acids. The CDR3 nucleotides are TGTGCCAGCAGCTTGGGTCCTTCCGGGACTAGCGGTAACCAAGAGACCCAGTACTTC. Translated: CASSLGPSGTSGNQETQYF.